Each of the 8 T cell receptor beta chains below was sequenced from the same sample in a study of blood T cell repertoires in COVID-19. Sequenced by immunoSEQ multiplex PCR; TCRdb stores in-frame clones only, minus some. The sample holds about 220,000 clones, roughly 89% seen once. Sequencing was done on a sample of PBMCs or T cells enriched from blood (not recorded which). The receptors here all came from a woman aged 25 to 39 with acute COVID-19.

V usage is TRBV27 and J usage is TRBJ2-1; possible D gene TRBD2, 6 bases. Trimming took off 6 bases at V and 1 base at J, with 13 bases between the two ends. The germline V gene has CDR1 MNHEY and CDR2 SMNVEV (reference sequence). The CDR3 extends over 15 amino acids. Here the CDR3 DNA reads TGTGCCAGCAGGAACCGGGGGTTTTCCTACAATGAGCAGTTCTTC. It yields the protein CASRNRGFSYNEQFF.

This clone was seen only a few times. This chain uses TRBV27 with TRBJ1-5; 7 bases fit TRBD1. Trimming cost V 3 bases and J 2 bases; bases outside gene matches: 7. The length of the CDR3 is 16 residues. Germline V gene data show CDR1 as MNHEY and CDR2 as SMNVEV (reference sequence). The CDR3 DNA reads TGTGCCAGCAGTTTGAAGTACAGGGGAGGCAATCAGCCCCAGCATTTT. This codes for CASSLKYRGGNQPQHF.

The V and J genes are TRBV30 and TRBJ2-7, with 11 bases matching TRBD2. Germline CDR1 GTSNPN, CDR2 SVGIG (reference sequence). V gave up 0 bases and J gave up 3 bases; unmatched junction bases: 1. This CDR3 contains 14 residues. CDR3 in amino acids: CAWSVTSGGYEQYF. The DNA of the CDR3 is TGTGCCTGGAGTGTAACTAGCGGGGGCTACGAGCAGTACTTC.

This clone was detected once. The V gene is TRBV27, the J gene TRBJ2-1, with 12 bases fitting TRBD2. Germline V gives CDR1 MNHEY, CDR2 SMNVEV (reference sequence). CDR3 length equals 16 residues. V lost 2 bases, J lost 7 bases, and 6 bases stayed unmatched. The CDR3 DNA reads TGTGCCAGCAGTTTACCACTAGCGGGGGGCCCAAATGAGCAGTTCTTC. This encodes CASSLPLAGGPNEQFF.

The chain recombines TRBV5-8 with TRBJ1-1; D is undetermined. This CDR3 is built from 10 residues. V lost 2 bases and J 7 bases, leaving 3 bases between the germline ends. Germline CDR1 is SGHTS and CDR2 is YDEGEE. The CDR3 nucleotides are TGTGCCAGCAGCTTCTATGAAGCTTTCTTT. Translation: CASSFYEAFF.

The chain employs TRBV18 and TRBJ1-2; D is perhaps TRBD1 (6 bases). Per the germline V gene, CDR1 is KGHSH and CDR2 is LQKENI. V lost 2 bases to trimming and J lost 4 bases, with 11 bases between them. The CDR3 is 14 residues long. Here the CDR3 DNA reads TGTGCCAGCTCACCAAAGGGGGATACCTATGGCTACACCTTC. This encodes CASSPKGDTYGYTF. The entire variable domain, with the rest obtained from reference TRBV18 and TRBJ1-2, is as follows: NAGVMQNPRHLVRRRGQEARLRCSPMKGHSHVYWYRQLPEEGLKFMVYLQKENIIDESGMPKERFSAEFPKEGPSILRIQQVVRGDSAAYFCASSPKGDTYGYTFGSGTRLTVV.

This clone was detected only a few times. The gene calls are TRBV7-2 and TRBJ1-4, with D possibly being TRBD1 (5 bases). Trimming cost V 0 bases and J 6 bases, with 8 bases left between them. This CDR3 is built from 14 residues. Per the germline V gene, CDR1 is SGHTA and CDR2 is FQGNSA. CDR3 bases: TGTGCCAGCAGCTTAGCGGGGGAGGATGAAAAACTGTTTTTT. Protein: CASSLAGEDEKLFF.

The genes are TRBV7-2 and TRBJ2-2, with D perhaps TRBD2 (5 bases). The germline CDR1 and CDR2 sequences are SGHTA and FQGNSA. Trimming removed 4 bases from V and 6 bases from J, with 12 bases in between. The CDR3 has 14 amino acids. The CDR3 coding sequence is TGTGCCAGCAGCTCCCGGGAACTGGCCGGGGAGCTGTTTTTT. Protein sequence: CASSSRELAGELFF. The full variable domain, its missing parts supplied by reference TRBV7-2 and TRBJ2-2, is GAGVSQSPSNKVTEKGKDVELRCDPISGHTALYWYRQSLGQGLEFLIYFQGNSAPDKSGLPSDRFSAERTGGSVSTLTIQRTQQEDSAVYLCASSSRELAGELFFGEGSRLTVL.